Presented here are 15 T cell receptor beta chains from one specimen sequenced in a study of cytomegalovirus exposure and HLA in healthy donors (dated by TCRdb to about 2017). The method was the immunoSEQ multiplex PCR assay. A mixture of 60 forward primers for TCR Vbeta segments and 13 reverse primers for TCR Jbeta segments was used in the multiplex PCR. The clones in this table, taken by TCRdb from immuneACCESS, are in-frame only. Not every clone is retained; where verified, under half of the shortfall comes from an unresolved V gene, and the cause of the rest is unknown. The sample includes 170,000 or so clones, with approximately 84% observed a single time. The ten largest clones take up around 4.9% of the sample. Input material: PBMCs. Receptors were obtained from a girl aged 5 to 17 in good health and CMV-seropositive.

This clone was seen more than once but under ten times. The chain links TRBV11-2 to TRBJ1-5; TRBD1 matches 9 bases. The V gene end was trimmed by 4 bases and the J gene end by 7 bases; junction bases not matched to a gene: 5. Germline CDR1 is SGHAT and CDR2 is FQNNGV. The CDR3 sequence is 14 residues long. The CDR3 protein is CASSSDRGDQPQHF. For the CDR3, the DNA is TGTGCCAGCAGCTCGGACAGGGGAGACCAGCCCCAGCATTTT. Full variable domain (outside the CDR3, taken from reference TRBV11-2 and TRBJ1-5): EAGVAQSPRYKIIEKRQSVAFWCNPISGHATLYWYQQILGQGPKLLIQFQNNGVVDDSQLPKDRFSAERLKGVDSTLKIQPAKLEDSAVYLCASSSDRGDQPQHFGDGTRLSIL.

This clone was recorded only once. The CDR3 region is CARTLVALGEQYF. CDR3 nucleotides: TGTGCCAGAACCCTAGTGGCCCTCGGCGAGCAGTACTTC. This chain joins TRBV5-3 and TRBJ2-7, with no clear D. TRBV5-3 is an ORF; its function is uncertain. CDR3 size: 13 residues. V was pared by 6 bases and J by 6 bases, with 16 bases between.

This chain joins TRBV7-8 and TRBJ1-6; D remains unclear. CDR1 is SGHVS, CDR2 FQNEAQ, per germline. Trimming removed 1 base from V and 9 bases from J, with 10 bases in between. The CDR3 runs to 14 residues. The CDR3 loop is CASSLVGLGSPLHF. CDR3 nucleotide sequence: TGTGCCAGCAGCTTAGTAGGCCTAGGTTCACCCCTCCACTTT.

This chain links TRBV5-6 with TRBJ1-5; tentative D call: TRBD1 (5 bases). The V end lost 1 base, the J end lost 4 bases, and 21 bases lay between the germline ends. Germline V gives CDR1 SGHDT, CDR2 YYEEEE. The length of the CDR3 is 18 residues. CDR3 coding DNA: TGTGCCAGCAGCTTGTACGATAGGTCCGTCCAGGGAAATCAGCCCCAGCATTTT. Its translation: CASSLYDRSVQGNQPQHF.

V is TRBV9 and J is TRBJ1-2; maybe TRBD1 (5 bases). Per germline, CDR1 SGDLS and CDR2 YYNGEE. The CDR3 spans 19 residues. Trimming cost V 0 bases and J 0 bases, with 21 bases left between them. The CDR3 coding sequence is TGTGCCAGCAGCGTAGACTCCGCGCCGGCAGGGAAGGCTAACTATGGCTACACCTTC. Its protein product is CASSVDSAPAGKANYGYTF.

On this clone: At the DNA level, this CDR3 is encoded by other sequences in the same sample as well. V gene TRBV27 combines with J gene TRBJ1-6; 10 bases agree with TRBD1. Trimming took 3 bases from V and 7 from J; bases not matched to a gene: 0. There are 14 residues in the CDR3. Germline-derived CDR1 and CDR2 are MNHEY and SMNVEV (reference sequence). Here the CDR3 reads CASSLDRGNSPLHF. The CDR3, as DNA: TGTGCCAGCAGTTTGGACAGGGGGAATTCACCCCTCCACTTT.

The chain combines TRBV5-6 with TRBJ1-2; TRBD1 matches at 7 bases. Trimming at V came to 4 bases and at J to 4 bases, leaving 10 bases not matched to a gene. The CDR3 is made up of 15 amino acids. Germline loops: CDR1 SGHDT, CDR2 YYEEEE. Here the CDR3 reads CASSRRQGIPYGYTF. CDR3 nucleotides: TGTGCCAGCAGCCGACGACAGGGCATTCCCTATGGCTACACCTTC.

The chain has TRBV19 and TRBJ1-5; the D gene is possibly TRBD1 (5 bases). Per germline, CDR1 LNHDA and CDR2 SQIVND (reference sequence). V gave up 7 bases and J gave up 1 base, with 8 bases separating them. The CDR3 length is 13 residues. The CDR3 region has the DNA TGTGCCAGTAAGGGGCCGAGCAATCAGCCCCAGCATTTT. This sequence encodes CASKGPSNQPQHF.

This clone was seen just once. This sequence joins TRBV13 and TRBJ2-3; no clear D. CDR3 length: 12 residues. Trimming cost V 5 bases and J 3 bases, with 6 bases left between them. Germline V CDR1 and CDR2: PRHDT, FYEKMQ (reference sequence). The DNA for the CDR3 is TGTGCCAGCAGCCCTCCTACAGATACGCAGTATTTT. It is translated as CASSPPTDTQYF.

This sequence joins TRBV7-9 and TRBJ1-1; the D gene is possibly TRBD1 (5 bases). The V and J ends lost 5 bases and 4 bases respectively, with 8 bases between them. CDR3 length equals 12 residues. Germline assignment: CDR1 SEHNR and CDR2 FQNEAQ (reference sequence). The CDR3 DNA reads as TGTGCCAGCAGCCGGGGGGGCACTGAAGCTTTCTTT. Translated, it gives CASSRGGTEAFF.

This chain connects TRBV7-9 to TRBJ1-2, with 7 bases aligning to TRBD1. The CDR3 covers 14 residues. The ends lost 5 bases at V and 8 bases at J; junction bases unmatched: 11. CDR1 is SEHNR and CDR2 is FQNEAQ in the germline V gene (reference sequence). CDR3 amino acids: CASSPQTGPFGYTF. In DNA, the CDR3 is TGTGCCAGCAGCCCCCAGACAGGGCCCTTCGGCTACACCTTC.

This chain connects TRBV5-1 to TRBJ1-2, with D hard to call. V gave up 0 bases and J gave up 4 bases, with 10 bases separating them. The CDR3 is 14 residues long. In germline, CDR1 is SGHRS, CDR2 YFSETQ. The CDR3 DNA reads TGCGCCAGCAGCTTGGAGAGAGATGGCTATGGCTACACCTTC. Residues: CASSLERDGYGYTF.

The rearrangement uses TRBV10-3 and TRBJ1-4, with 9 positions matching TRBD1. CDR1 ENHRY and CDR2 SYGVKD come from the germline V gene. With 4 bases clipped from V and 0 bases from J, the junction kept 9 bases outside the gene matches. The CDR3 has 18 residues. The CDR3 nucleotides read TGTGCCATCAGTGCGGACAGGGGAAGCCCAGCAACTAATGAAAAACTGTTTTTT. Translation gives CAISADRGSPATNEKLFF.

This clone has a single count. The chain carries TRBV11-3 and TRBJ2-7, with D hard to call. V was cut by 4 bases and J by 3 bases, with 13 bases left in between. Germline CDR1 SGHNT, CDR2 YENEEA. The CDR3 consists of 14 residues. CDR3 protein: CASSSSGLLYEQYF. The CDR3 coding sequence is TGTGCCAGCAGCTCATCCGGGTTACTCTACGAGCAGTACTTC.

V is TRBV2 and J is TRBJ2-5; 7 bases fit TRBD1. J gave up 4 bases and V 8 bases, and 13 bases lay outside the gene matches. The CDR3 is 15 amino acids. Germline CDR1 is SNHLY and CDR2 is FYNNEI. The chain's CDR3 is CASCPQRGPGETQYF. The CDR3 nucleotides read TGTGCCAGCTGTCCTCAGAGGGGGCCGGGAGAGACCCAGTACTTC.